This T cell receptor (beta chain) derives from a study of blood T cell repertoires in COVID-19. Study information: From T cells, B-cell-depleted T cells, or PBMCs came the material, which was cDNA or gDNA.

Per germline, CDR1 LNHDA and CDR2 SQIVND (reference sequence). The CDR3 sequence is 15 residues long. Between the trimmed V and J ends, which lost 4 bases and 4 bases, there was a span of 16 bases. This clone was observed once. Sequencing was performed with immunoSEQ multiplex PCR; in TCRdb, only in-frame clones are kept and a portion is missing. The table lists about 240,000 clones, roughly 81% of them singletons. Followed over time, Seattle patients had been enrolled while infection was active. The receptor's source is a woman of 80 years or more with COVID-19, enrolled during active disease. The chain couples TRBV19 to TRBJ1-2, with a tentative D call TRBD1 (6 bases). Sequenced material: peripheral blood. CDR3 in amino acids: CASSTRTVLGYGYTF. As DNA, the CDR3 is TGTGCCAGTAGTACGAGGACAGTTTTAGGCTATGGCTACACCTTC.